This TCR beta chain was recovered during a study of blood T cell repertoires in COVID-19. Enrolment of Seattle patients took place during active infection, and they were followed longitudinally. The length of the CDR3 is 16 residues. V gave up 3 bases and J gave up 5 bases; unmatched junction bases: 7. From germline, CDR1 is SGHRS and CDR2 YFSETQ. Per the authors' pipeline: For nucleated cells, counts were estimated from reference gene primer amplification. Produced via immunoSEQ multiplex PCR; TCRdb's table is partial and in-frame only. V, J and clone size are taken as reported in that table, and D and trimming were inferred from the DNA itself. The sample includes under 45,000 clones, 81% seen only once; the top ten take 2.5% to 3.5%.

This receptor was obtained from a man in his 70s with COVID-19, enrolled during active disease. The chain uses TRBV5-1 and TRBJ2-5, with 13 bases lining up with TRBD2. The sample consisted of peripheral blood. The CDR3: CASSYRTSGSGETQYF. DNA of the CDR3: TGCGCCAGCAGCTACCGGACTAGCGGGAGTGGTGAGACCCAGTACTTC.